The clone carrying this TCR beta chain was counted once. The antigen remains undetermined. The sample belongs to a study of shared clonotypes between healthy human individuals. Per the germline V gene, CDR1 is SEHNR and CDR2 is FQNEAQ (reference sequence). This CDR3 has 15 residues. Between the trimmed V and J ends, which lost 5 bases and 1 base, there was a span of 14 bases. Notes on the study in general: Lower generation probabilities were found for non-shared clonotypes than for those shared by all four donors.

Several immunoSEQ plates received, in even portions, the genomic DNA of each subset. Data came from immunoSEQ multiplex PCR; TCRdb stores just in-frame clones and leaves some out. This table has roughly 660,000 clones, 90% appearing once. The clonotype was recovered from a man aged 18 to 35 in good health. Some clones in this sample may be carry-over from other donors' samples. The chain carries TRBV7-9 and TRBJ1-1; maybe TRBD1 (5 bases). Sequencing used memory CD8+ T cells from PBMCs. Subset defined: CD45RO+ cells pooled with CCR7-negative TemRA cells. The CDR3 DNA follows: TGTGCCAGCAGCCCCCCAGGGTTTGGGAACACTGAAGCTTTCTTT. Its protein is CASSPPGFGNTEAFF.